This TCR beta chain was retrieved from a study of shared clonotypes between healthy human individuals. On the study more broadly: The study used three CD4 naive, three CD4 memory, two CD8 naive and one CD8 memory plate per donor.

Researchers ran the assay at a deep level. Sequencing used immunoSEQ multiplex PCR; TCRdb keeps in-frame clones, though not all of them. Of millions of clones listed, around nine tenths are singletons. The V gene's germline CDR1 is SQVTM and CDR2 ANQGSEA. Trimming took 6 bases from V and 1 from J, leaving 9 bases between them. This CDR3 contains 12 residues. All of the donors resided in Nashville, Tennessee, and each was a Caucasian adult. The rearrangement uses TRBV29-1 and TRBJ1-2; D is undetermined. The clonotype comes from a man between 18 and 29 years old in good health. Input material: naive CD4+ T cells sorted from blood. Subset indicated: CD45RA+ positively selected. As DNA, the CDR3 is TGCAGCGTGTTCGCCGTTAACTATGGCTACACCTTC. Encoded protein: CSVFAVNYGYTF.